What follows are 5 T cell receptor beta chains derived from one specimen sequenced in a study of T cell responses to AZD1222 COVID-19 vaccine. Generated by immunoSEQ multiplex PCR, the TCRdb table keeps only in-frame clones and is missing some. The sample carries some 180,000 clones, approximately 92% recorded once. The material was peripheral blood, obtained on day 0 of AZD1222 vaccination. The source is an adult in good health.

This sequence joins TRBV27 and TRBJ1-3; D unresolved. Trimming took off 3 bases at V and 0 bases at J, with 9 bases between the two ends. Germline V lookup: CDR1 MNHEY, CDR2 SMNVEV (reference sequence). This CDR3 spans 15 amino acids. DNA for the CDR3: TGTGCCAGCAGTTTTTCCAGCGACTCTGGAAACACCATATATTTT. As protein: CASSFSSDSGNTIYF.

V is TRBV5-6 and J is TRBJ2-1; 10 bases agree with TRBD2. V was clipped by 0 bases and J by 4 bases; unmatched bases: 4. Germline assignment: CDR1 SGHDT and CDR2 YYEEEE. This CDR3 spans 16 amino acids. The CDR3, as DNA: TGTGCCAGCAGCTTGGCCAGCGGGGGGGCTTACAATGAGCAGTTCTTC. Translation: CASSLASGGAYNEQFF. Filled out from reference TRBV5-6 and TRBJ2-1, the complete variable domain reads DAGVTQSPTHLIKTRGQQVTLRCSPKSGHDTVSWYQQALGQGPQFIFQYYEEEERQRGNFPDRFSGHQFPNYSSELNVNALLLGDSALYLCASSLASGGAYNEQFFGPGTRLTVL.

The chain uses TRBV18 and TRBJ1-5; 10 nucleotides line up with TRBD1. Germline trimming cut 1 base from V and 0 bases from J; bases unmatched to any gene: 18. Germline V CDR1 and CDR2: KGHSH, LQKENI. CDR3 length: 22 residues. CDR3 protein: CASSPRTGTDRGETYSNQPQHF. The CDR3 region has the DNA TGTGCCAGCTCACCACGCACAGGGACGGACAGGGGGGAGACCTATAGCAATCAGCCCCAGCATTTT.

V and J are TRBV7-2 and TRBJ2-5; 7 bases line up with TRBD1. The germline gives CDR1 SGHTA, CDR2 FQGNSA. The CDR3 runs to 14 residues. Trimming took 5 bases from V and 1 from J; bases not matched to a gene: 4. The CDR3 nucleotides read TGTGCCAGCAGCGGGTGGGACAGCCAAGAGACCCAGTACTTC. It is translated as CASSGWDSQETQYF.

The chain uses TRBV7-9 and TRBJ1-5; no clear D gene. Trimming shortened V by 1 base and J by 2 bases, and 9 bases separated the two germline ends. In germline, CDR1 is SEHNR, CDR2 FQNEAQ (reference sequence). The CDR3 contains 15 residues. The CDR3 nucleotides are TGTGCCAGCAGCTTAGATACTGGGGGCAATCAGCCCCAGCATTTT. This sequence encodes CASSLDTGGNQPQHF.